The entry that follows covers one T cell receptor (beta chain) sequence. The target of this receptor is not known. No base quality information exists; no much larger clone differs at one position. Using the deep immunoSEQ assay, multiplex PCR amplified TCR CDR3 regions from genomic DNA. Extracted genomic DNA from each cell subset was distributed evenly across all wells of several immunoSEQ 96-well plates, and each plate was treated as a replicate. For sorted subsets, around 200 ng genomic DNA, equal to about 30,000 T cell genomes, was loaded into each replicate PCR. Purified libraries were quantified with a Qubit 3.0 fluorometer, sized on a Bioanalyzer 2100, and re-quantified with the KAPA Library Quantification kit. Every immunoSEQ 96-well plate was sequenced on a separate single-read 150-cycle Illumina NextSeq 550 flow cell. The paper's processing steps were these. Because only junctional sequences without quality scores were contained in the immunoSEQ output, filtering matching that applied to full-length reads could not be performed. To assign V/J genes and CDR3, sequences were annotated against IMGT germline references using PyIR, a Python wrapper for IgBLAST v1.9. Reads were filtered out if the reads had weak V/J assignments (E-value above 1e-6), no CDR3, stop codons, out-of-frame junctions, or ambiguous translated residues. V3J clonotypes were defined as sequences sharing an identical inferred V gene, J gene, and CDR3 amino acid sequence. To compute the percentage overlap between repertoires, the number of shared unique clonotypes was divided by the size of the smaller repertoire. RTK rarefaction, the Chao1 estimator, and Recon v2.1 estimates of unobserved clonotypes were used to assess repertoire richness. OLGA was used to compute generation probabilities for all TCRbeta clonotypes that the gDNA method yielded from a handful of donors. Entries here come from immuneACCESS through TCRdb and include only in-frame sequences with V and J called. Some clones fail to appear in such tables; in the studies checked, an unresolved V gene covers under half of the shortfall, and the cause of the remainder is unknown. That table furnishes V, J and clone size, whereas the DNA furnished D and trimming. For this sample the table gives 950,000 to 1,300,000 clones, of which about 80% were detected only once. Jointly, the top ten make up about 1.5% of the sample.

This specimen comes from a study of shared clonotypes between healthy human individuals (TCRdb year 2020). Regarding the complete study: The cohort included three men and a couple of women between 18 and 49 years of age. To estimate repertoire size and how much clonotypes are shared between individuals, the study performed deep sequencing of blood TCR repertoires from a handful of healthy adults. For each donor, CD4 naive and CD4 memory were each given three plates, CD8 naive was given two plates, and CD8 memory was given one plate. Leukapheresis yielded between about 0.85 and 10 billion PBMCs per donor. To increase sequencing depth and limit assay-specific biases, TCR repertoire library preparation and sequencing were carried out by different laboratories using diverse techniques. The investigation overall reported the following: Because the study included a small number of donors, the genetic and exposure-history diversity represented was limited. Sharing across a few donors was observed for about 5% of naive CD4, less than 4% of naive CD8, 2.3% of memory CD4, and 0.4% of memory CD8 clonotypes. Naive subsets generally had larger estimated clonotype richness than memory subsets. Only blood was sampled, and tissue TCR repertoires likely differ from those in blood. Higher generation probabilities were observed for clonotypes shared by all four sorted-subset donors than for non-shared clonotypes. Rarefaction of sorted-subset datasets indicated incomplete sequencing despite the large sequencing depth. Pairwise subsampling indicated that sequencing depth was expected to affect the degree of clonotype sharing among donors.

After removal of 5 bases from V and 3 bases from J, the junction retains 11 bases not matched to a gene. CDR1 MDHEN and CDR2 SYDVKM were looked up in the germline V gene. Measured from the cysteine to the phenylalanine, the CDR3 is 16 residues long. Only the CDR3 DNA stays, 48 bases, in frame from base 1. The donors were healthy, HIV-negative adults with no recently reported acute infections or vaccinations. Every donor was a Caucasian adult living in Nashville, Tennessee, USA. CD4+ T cells were enriched by magnetic negative selection, after which naive cells were positively selected on CD45RA and the negative fraction was taken as the memory subset. Blood was collected by leukapheresis, and PBMCs were isolated by Ficoll-Histopaque density gradient centrifugation and then cryopreserved in liquid nitrogen vapor phase. Analytical flow cytometry was used to check the purity and quantity of every magnetically sorted T cell population. Genomic DNA was isolated from every sorted fraction and measured by UV absorbance on a Nanodrop 2000c.

This TCR was recovered from a man between 18 and 29 years old in good health. The sequence joins TRBV28 to TRBJ2-7, with 9 junctional bases fitting TRBD1. The sample was memory CD4+ T cells sorted from blood. In the paper's terms, the cell subset or site label means: CD45RA-negative fraction. The DNA sequence is as follows: TGTGCCAGCAGTACGTACCACAGGGGGCATATCTACGAGCAGTACTTC. Its protein is CASSTYHRGHIYEQYF.